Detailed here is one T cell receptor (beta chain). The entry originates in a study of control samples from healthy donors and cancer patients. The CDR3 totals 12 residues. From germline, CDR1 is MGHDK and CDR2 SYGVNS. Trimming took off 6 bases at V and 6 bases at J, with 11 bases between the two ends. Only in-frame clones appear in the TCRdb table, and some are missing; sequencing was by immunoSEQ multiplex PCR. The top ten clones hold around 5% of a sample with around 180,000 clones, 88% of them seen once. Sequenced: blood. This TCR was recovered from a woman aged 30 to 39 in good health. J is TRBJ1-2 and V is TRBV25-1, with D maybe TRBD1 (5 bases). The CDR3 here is CASSAGYNGYTF. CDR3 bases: TGTGCCAGCAGCGCAGGGTATAATGGCTACACCTTC.